These 25 T cell receptor beta chains originate from one sample sequenced in a study of T cell responses to AZD1222 COVID-19 vaccine. The protocol was immunoSEQ multiplex PCR, while the TCRdb copy is restricted to in-frame clones and leaves out a portion. The data show under 250,000 clones, 85% to 95% seen once. The source was peripheral blood, collected on day 0 of MenACWY control vaccination. These receptors all stem from an adult in good health.

The rearrangement links TRBV4-2 to TRBJ1-1; a possible D gene is TRBD1 (6 bases). This CDR3 is 16 amino acids long. Germline V lookup: CDR1 LGHNA, CDR2 YNFKEQ. Trimming shortened V by 0 bases and J by 5 bases, and 16 bases separated the two germline ends. CDR3 bases: TGTGCCAGCAGCCAAGAGCGGGCAGGGGTAGGGACTGAAGCTTTCTTT. Residues: CASSQERAGVGTEAFF.

The V and J genes are TRBV19 and TRBJ1-5, with TRBD1 as a possible D gene (5 bases). V shed 7 bases and J shed 0 bases, with 19 bases lying between them. This CDR3 spans 17 amino acids. The V gene's germline CDR1 is LNHDA and CDR2 SQIVND (reference sequence). CDR3 sequence (DNA): TGTGCCAGTACTCCCCGAGGGGCCTCGTCTAGCAATCAGCCCCAGCATTTT. It is translated as CASTPRGASSSNQPQHF.

There are a few counts of this clone. The chain couples TRBV2 to TRBJ1-1; the D gene is possibly TRBD1 (5 bases). This CDR3 contains 14 residues. V dropped 8 bases and J dropped 2 bases, with 15 bases sitting between them. Germline V gene data show CDR1 as SNHLY and CDR2 as FYNNEI. DNA of the CDR3: TGTGCCAGCGGGGGGAGTTGGGGCAACACTGAAGCTTTCTTT. It translates to CASGGSWGNTEAFF.

The J gene is TRBJ2-1, the V gene TRBV12-3 or TRBV12-4; no firm D call. CDR3 length: 12 amino acids. With 5 bases removed from V and 13 bases from J, the gap between germline ends came to 15 bases. The CDR3 loop reads CASSPVPRNQFF. CDR3 nucleotide sequence: TGTGCCAGCAGTCCGGTCCCAAGGAACCAGTTCTTC.

The rearrangement links TRBV7-8 to TRBJ2-2; tentatively, D is TRBD1 or TRBD2 (5 bases each). Germline assignment: CDR1 SGHVS and CDR2 FQNEAQ. The V end was cut by 4 bases, the J end by 6 bases, with 18 bases between. The CDR3 is 16 residues long. The CDR3 spells CASSSSGTQMAGELFF. Here the CDR3 DNA reads TGTGCCAGCAGCTCCTCCGGGACCCAGATGGCCGGGGAGCTGTTTTTT. Combining the CDR3 with reference TRBV7-8 and TRBJ2-2 gives the whole variable domain GAGVSQSPRYKVAKRGQDVALRCDPISGHVSLFWYQQALGQGPEFLTYFQNEAQLDKSGLPSDRFFAERPEGSVSTLKIQRTQQEDSAVYLCASSSSGTQMAGELFFGEGSRLTVL.

The chain employs TRBV18 and TRBJ1-4; D is unresolved. V lost 2 bases, J lost 0 bases, and 16 bases lay in between. The CDR3 totals 18 residues. In germline, CDR1 is KGHSH, CDR2 LQKENI. CDR3 DNA sequence: TGTGCCAGCTCACCATTAGCTGTCAGGACCACAACTAATGAAAAACTGTTTTTT. It translates to CASSPLAVRTTTNEKLFF.

This chain joins TRBV5-1 and TRBJ1-2, with a possible D match to TRBD1 (5 bases). The length of the CDR3 is 14 residues. The V end was cut by 0 bases, the J end by 8 bases, with 14 bases between. Per germline, CDR1 SGHRS and CDR2 YFSETQ. The CDR3 is CASSLEVGARGYTF. CDR3 nucleotide sequence: TGCGCCAGCAGCTTGGAGGTAGGGGCACGAGGCTACACCTTC.

The chain is built from TRBV7-2 and TRBJ2-7, with no clear D. V was trimmed by 5 bases and J by 7 bases, leaving 12 bases between them. Per germline, CDR1 SGHTA and CDR2 FQGNSA. This CDR3 region has 12 residues. The CDR3, as DNA: TGTGCCAGCAGCACAAATACGAGGGAGCAGTACTTC. Its protein product is CASSTNTREQYF.

V and J are TRBV5-4 and TRBJ1-2, with D unclear. Germline values: CDR1 SGHNT, CDR2 YYREEE (reference sequence). This CDR3 has 14 amino acids. V was trimmed by 2 bases and J by 1 base, leaving 9 bases between them. The CDR3 nucleotides read TGTGCCAGCAGCTTTCTAGGGAATAACTATGGCTACACCTTC. It encodes CASSFLGNNYGYTF.

This chain joins TRBV6-6 and TRBJ1-2, with D possibly matching TRBD1 (6 bases). CDR3 length: 13 amino acids. The germline gives CDR1 MNHNY, CDR2 SVGAGI (reference sequence). V lost 6 bases and J lost 2, with 10 bases in between. The CDR3: CASSGTKNYGYTF. The CDR3 DNA is TGTGCCAGCAGCGGGACAAAAAACTATGGCTACACCTTC.

The chain joins TRBV6-1 to TRBJ2-7, with D perhaps TRBD2 (6 bases). Germline assignment: CDR1 MNHNS and CDR2 SASEGT. CDR3 length: 13 residues. V lost 2 bases, J lost 5 bases, and 10 bases lay in between. The CDR3 spells CASSEWGDHEQYF. CDR3 in DNA: TGTGCCAGCAGTGAATGGGGGGACCACGAGCAGTACTTC.

There are a few counts of this clone. The rearrangement uses TRBV3-1 (or the pseudogene TRBV3-2) and TRBJ1-2; D perhaps matches TRBD1 (6 bases). This CDR3 is 15 amino acids long. V gave up 3 bases and J gave up 4 bases, with 15 bases separating them. Germline V lookup: CDR1 LGHDT, CDR2 YNNKEL (reference sequence). CDR3 coding DNA: TGTGCCAGCAGCCAGTTAATGGGGGGGGCCTATGGCTACACCTTC. Translating gives CASSQLMGGAYGYTF.

This chain's CDR3 is CASSSRQGAGELFF. CDR3 nucleotide sequence: TGTGCCAGCAGCTCCAGACAGGGTGCCGGGGAGCTGTTTTTT. The chain employs TRBV5-4 and TRBJ2-2; TRBD1 aligns across 7 bases. Germline V gives CDR1 SGHNT, CDR2 YYREEE (reference sequence). This CDR3 is built from 14 residues. Trimming removed 3 bases from V and 6 bases from J; junction bases left unmatched: 5.

This chain joins TRBV6-6 and TRBJ1-1; 11 nucleotides match TRBD1. The CDR3 extends over 14 amino acids. V was clipped by 4 bases and J by 9 bases; unmatched bases: 7. The germline gives CDR1 MNHNY, CDR2 SVGAGI (reference sequence). CDR3 DNA sequence: TGTGCCAGCAGTTCGGGACAGGGGGTACCGCAAGCTTTCTTT. It specifies CASSSGQGVPQAFF.

The gene calls are TRBV19 and TRBJ2-2; no reliable D call. There are 15 residues in the CDR3. Germline CDR1 and CDR2: LNHDA and SQIVND (reference sequence). Trimming removed 7 bases at V and 0 bases at J, with 12 bases between. The CDR3 DNA is TGTGCCAGTAATCGCGGATCCCCGAACACCGGGGAGCTGTTTTTT. Translated, it gives CASNRGSPNTGELFF.

V usage is TRBV18 and J usage is TRBJ2-5; D tentatively fits TRBD1 or TRBD2 (5 bases each). Trimming pared 6 bases from V and 2 bases from J, leaving 13 bases between. The CDR3 has 14 residues. Per germline, CDR1 KGHSH and CDR2 LQKENI. CDR3 in DNA: TGTGCCAGCTCCGGGTATGGGGGACAAGAGACCCAGTACTTC. This codes for CASSGYGGQETQYF.

This clone was detected a few times. V usage is TRBV7-8 and J usage is TRBJ1-1, with D uncertain. V lost 4 bases and J 7 bases, leaving 13 bases between the germline ends. This CDR3 has 13 residues. The germline V gene encodes CDR1 SGHVS and CDR2 FQNEAQ. The CDR3 is CASSSKQHSEAFF. As DNA, the CDR3 is TGTGCCAGCAGCTCCAAGCAGCATAGTGAAGCTTTCTTT. The full variable domain, rest sourced from reference TRBV7-8 and TRBJ1-1, is GAGVSQSPRYKVAKRGQDVALRCDPISGHVSLFWYQQALGQGPEFLTYFQNEAQLDKSGLPSDRFFAERPEGSVSTLKIQRTQQEDSAVYLCASSSKQHSEAFFGQGTRLTVV.

The chain uses TRBV7-8 and TRBJ1-4, with 7 positions matching TRBD1. This CDR3 is built from 13 residues. V was pared by 5 bases and J by 12 bases, with 9 bases of the junction left unmatched. The germline gives CDR1 SGHVS, CDR2 FQNEAQ. CDR3 sequence: CASSTTGEGELFF. Written as DNA, the CDR3 is TGTGCCAGCAGCACCACAGGGGAGGGAGAACTGTTTTTT.

CDR3 loop: CASSHRQGGINYGYTF. The CDR3, as DNA: TGTGCCAGCAGCCACAGACAGGGGGGAATTAACTATGGCTACACCTTC. The chain carries TRBV3-1 (or the pseudogene TRBV3-2) and TRBJ1-2; 9 bases are a match to TRBD1. The CDR3 extends over 16 amino acids. Germline V lookup: CDR1 LGHDT, CDR2 YNNKEL (reference sequence). V was pared by 3 bases and J by 1 base, with 6 bases of the junction left unmatched.

This chain joins TRBV6-2 or TRBV6-3 and TRBJ1-2, with 8 bases aligning to TRBD1. The length of the CDR3 is 15 residues. The germline gives CDR1 MNHEY, CDR2 SVGEGT. V lost 2 bases and J lost 8; bases outside the gene matches: 10. The CDR3 DNA reads as TGTGCCAGCAGTTACCCAGCCGGGACAGGCAACGGCTACACCTTC. Protein product: CASSYPAGTGNGYTF.

This clone was found once. The chain recombines TRBV28 with TRBJ1-1; D is uncertain. This CDR3 is built from 14 residues. The germline V gene has CDR1 MDHEN and CDR2 SYDVKM. Trimming took 5 bases from V and 2 from J, leaving 12 bases between them. The CDR3, as DNA: TGTGCCAGCAGTAAGACCGACGGAAACACTGAAGCTTTCTTT. This sequence encodes CASSKTDGNTEAFF.

The genes are TRBV7-2 and TRBJ2-5; unclear D gene. The CDR3 loop spans 13 amino acids. The germline V gene encodes CDR1 SGHTA and CDR2 FQGNSA. V was clipped by 5 bases and J by 5 bases, with 12 bases between them. CDR3 sequence reads: CASSPRTRETQYF. CDR3 DNA sequence: TGTGCCAGCAGCCCCCGCACCCGGGAGACCCAGTACTTC.

The chain is built from TRBV19 and TRBJ1-2; D is uncertain. Germline CDR1 and CDR2: LNHDA and SQIVND (reference sequence). CDR3 size: 12 residues. V was clipped by 4 bases and J by 7 bases, with 10 bases between them. CDR3 region: CASSSRGIGYTF. DNA of the CDR3: TGTGCCAGTAGTAGTCGGGGAATTGGCTACACCTTC.

The chain carries TRBV18 and TRBJ1-5; no clear D. The CDR3 is made up of 13 amino acids. Trimming cost V 3 bases and J 11 bases, with 14 bases left between them. Germline CDR1 is KGHSH and CDR2 is LQKENI. For the CDR3, the DNA is TGTGCCAGCTCACCCCAAAAAGAGGATTCCCAGCATTTT. Encoded protein: CASSPQKEDSQHF.

About this clone: Other DNA sequences within the sample encode an identical CDR3. The rearrangement joins TRBV7-9 to TRBJ1-1; D not resolved. Germline loops: CDR1 SEHNR, CDR2 FQNEAQ (reference sequence). The CDR3 is 13 amino acids. The V end was cut by 1 base, the J end by 4 bases, with 7 bases between. CDR3 sequence: CASSLEGGTEAFF. The CDR3 nucleotides are TGTGCCAGCAGCTTAGAGGGAGGCACTGAAGCTTTCTTT.